These T cell receptor beta chains were read from a single sample in a study of liver allograft versus peripheral blood T cells. TCRdb ran MiXCR on the reads and lists one entry per CDR3 protein. The sample yields 13,000 or so distinct CDR3 sequences, approximately 20% seen once. Receptors originate from a human patient who had a liver transplant. Some T cells may be provided by the graft donor. The CDR3 runs from the conserved cysteine through the conserved F or W. D genes are given only for firm matches. Clone size is not always given. Where it is, it says once, few, many or a class for expanded clones.

V: TRBV7-9
D: TRBD1
J: TRBJ1-2
size: many
CDR3: CASSLGQGTYGYTF
DNA: TGTGCCAGCAGCTTGGGACAGGGGACCTATGGCTACACCTTC

V: TRBV27
D: .
J: TRBJ1-1
size: many
CDR3: CASRSDSNTEAFF
DNA: TGTGCCAGCAGATCCGACAGCAACACTGAAGCTTTCTTT

V: TRBV27
D: .
J: TRBJ1-5
size: medium-sized
CDR3: CASSLVGPQGNQPQHF
DNA: TGTGCCAGCAGTTTAGTGGGGCCTCAAGGTAATCAGCCCCAGCATTTT

V: TRBV20-1
D: TRBD1
J: TRBJ2-1
size: few
CDR3: CSARPLTGGNWNEQFF
DNA: TGCAGTGCTAGACCCCTGACAGGGGGTAATTGGAATGAGCAGTTCTTC

V: TRBV9
D: .
J: TRBJ2-3
size: few
CDR3: CASSVDRSSSTDTQYF
DNA: TGTGCCAGCAGCGTAGACCGAAGTTCCAGCACAGATACGCAGTATTTT

V: TRBV28
D: .
J: TRBJ2-2
size: many
CDR3: CASSLRGGGGTGELFF
DNA: TGTGCCAGCAGTTTAAGAGGGGGAGGTGGCACCGGGGAGCTGTTTTTT

V: TRBV7-2
D: .
J: TRBJ1-1
size: many
CDR3: CASTLRGRGGTEAFF
DNA: TGTGCCAGCACCCTTAGAGGGAGGGGGGGCACTGAAGCTTTCTTT

V: TRBV6-5
D: TRBD1
J: TRBJ2-7
size: few
CDR3: CASSYVQGASYEQYF
DNA: TGTGCCAGCAGTTATGTACAGGGGGCCTCCTACGAGCAGTACTTC

V: TRBV27
D: .
J: TRBJ2-3
size: many
CDR3: CASSLQGVHQYF
DNA: TGTGCCAGCAGTTTGCAAGGGGTCCACCAGTATTTT

V: TRBV3-2
D: .
J: TRBJ1-5
size: once
CDR3: CASSARLNPSTAYSNQPQHF
DNA: TGTGCCAGCAGCGCTCGATTAAATCCCTCCACAGCTTATAGCAATCAGCCCCAGCATTTT

V: TRBV18
D: TRBD1
J: TRBJ2-7
size: many
CDR3: CASSPGTGSTYEQYF
DNA: TGTGCCAGCTCCCCCGGGACAGGGAGCACCTACGAGCAGTACTTC

V: TRBV7-9
D: .
J: TRBJ2-7
size: once
CDR3: CASSLDRLQSNEQYF
DNA: TGTGCCAGCAGCTTAGACAGGCTGCAATCCAACGAGCAGTACTTC

V: TRBV6-1
D: .
J: TRBJ2-7
size: few
CDR3: CASKRRGQGSYEQYF
DNA: TGTGCCAGCAAGCGAAGGGGTCAGGGATCCTACGAGCAGTACTTC

V: TRBV30
D: .
J: TRBJ1-1
size: .
CDR3: CAWSDAWGTEAFF
DNA: TGTGCCTGGAGCGACGCCTGGGGAACTGAAGCTTTCTTT

V: TRBV19
D: .
J: TRBJ1-2
size: medium-sized
CDR3: CASSPRGGGVGYTF
DNA: TGTGCCAGTAGTCCGCGTGGAGGGGGGGTCGGCTACACCTTC

V: TRBV28
D: .
J: TRBJ1-1
size: few
CDR3: CASSLGPWTEAFF
DNA: TGTGCCAGCAGTTTGGGTCCTTGGACTGAAGCTTTCTTT

V: TRBV5-6
D: .
J: TRBJ1-2
size: many
CDR3: CASSPGLPNYGYTF
DNA: TGTGCCAGCAGCCCGGGACTCCCTAACTATGGCTACACCTTC

V: TRBV19
D: .
J: TRBJ1-3
size: few
CDR3: CASSIWRDNSGNTIYF
DNA: TGTGCCAGTAGTATCTGGAGGGATAACTCTGGAAACACCATATATTTT

V: TRBV11-3
D: .
J: TRBJ2-6
size: .
CDR3: CASSLHDSSGANVLTF
DNA: TGTGCCAGCAGCCTACACGACAGCTCTGGGGCCAACGTCCTGACTTTC

V: TRBV28
D: .
J: TRBJ1-4
size: .
CDR3: CASSNPGTGEKLFF
DNA: TGTGCCAGCAGCAATCCGGGAACGGGGGAAAAACTGTTTTTT

V: TRBV29-1
D: .
J: TRBJ2-5
size: medium-sized
CDR3: CSVCRDGGETQYF
DNA: TGCAGCGTTTGTCGTGACGGAGGCGAGACCCAGTACTTC

V: TRBV6-6
D: .
J: TRBJ1-1
size: .
CDR3: CASSYPNTEAFF
DNA: TGTGCCAGCAGTTACCCGAACACTGAAGCTTTCTTT

V: TRBV12-3/TRBV12-4
D: .
J: TRBJ2-6
size: few
CDR3: CASRGGSSGANVLTF
DNA: TGTGCCAGCAGGGGAGGTAGCTCTGGGGCCAACGTCCTGACTTTC

V: TRBV15
D: .
J: TRBJ1-4
size: medium-sized
CDR3: CATSRGVGEKLFF
DNA: TGTGCCACCAGCAGAGGGGTGGGGGAAAAACTGTTTTTT

V: TRBV20-1
D: .
J: TRBJ1-1
size: few
CDR3: CSAREGRRENTEAFF
DNA: TGCAGTGCTAGAGAGGGCCGACGGGAGAACACTGAAGCTTTCTTT

V: TRBV9
D: TRBD2
J: TRBJ2-3
size: .
CDR3: CASSGTSAGWDTQYF
DNA: TGTGCCAGCAGCGGGACTAGCGCGGGGTGGGATACGCAGTATTTT

V: TRBV19
D: TRBD1
J: TRBJ1-5
size: .
CDR3: CASSIGTAQGPQHF
DNA: TGTGCCAGTAGTATCGGGACAGCCCAAGGGCCCCAGCATTTT

V: TRBV28
D: .
J: TRBJ2-4
size: .
CDR3: CASSIQAAKNIQYF
DNA: TGTGCCAGCAGTATTCAAGCCGCCAAAAACATTCAGTACTTC

V: TRBV18
D: .
J: TRBJ1-5
size: many
CDR3: CASSPDRYSNQPQHF
DNA: TGTGCCAGCTCACCCGACAGGTATAGCAATCAGCCCCAGCATTTT

V: TRBV7-3
D: .
J: TRBJ2-2
size: medium-sized
CDR3: CASSLSRDDTGELFF
DNA: TGTGCCAGCAGCTTGTCCCGGGACGACACCGGGGAGCTGTTTTTT

V: TRBV6-2/TRBV6-3
D: .
J: TRBJ2-5
size: many
CDR3: CASRGKGLEGTQYF
DNA: TGTGCCAGCAGGGGGAAAGGACTGGAGGGGACCCAGTACTTC